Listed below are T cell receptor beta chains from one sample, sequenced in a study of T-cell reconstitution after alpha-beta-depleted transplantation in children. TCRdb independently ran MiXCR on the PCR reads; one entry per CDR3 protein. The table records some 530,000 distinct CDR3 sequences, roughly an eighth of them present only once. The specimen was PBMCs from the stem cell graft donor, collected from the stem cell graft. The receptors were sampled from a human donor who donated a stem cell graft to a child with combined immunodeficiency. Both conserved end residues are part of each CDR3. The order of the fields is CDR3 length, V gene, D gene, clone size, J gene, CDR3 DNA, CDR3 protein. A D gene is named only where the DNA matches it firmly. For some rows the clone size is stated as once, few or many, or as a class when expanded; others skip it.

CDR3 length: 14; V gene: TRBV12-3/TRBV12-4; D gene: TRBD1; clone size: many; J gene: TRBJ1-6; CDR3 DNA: TGTGCCAGCAGCGGGGGGACAGGGAGACAACCCCTCCACTTT; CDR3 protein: CASSGGTGRQPLHF
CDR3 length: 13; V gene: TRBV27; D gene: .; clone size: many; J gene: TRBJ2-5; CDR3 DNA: TGTGCCAGCAAAGGGACATCGTCTAAGACCCAGTACTTC; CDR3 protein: CASKGTSSKTQYF
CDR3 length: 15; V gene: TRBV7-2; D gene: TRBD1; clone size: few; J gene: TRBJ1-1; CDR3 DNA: TGTGCCAGCAGCGCCAGACAGGGGGCTGGGACTGAAGCTTTCTTT; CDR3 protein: CASSARQGAGTEAFF
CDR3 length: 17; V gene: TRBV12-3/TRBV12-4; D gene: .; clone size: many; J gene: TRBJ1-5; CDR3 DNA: TGTGCCAGCAGTCCCTCAAAGACCCGCGATCCCAATCAGCCCCAGCATTTT; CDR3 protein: CASSPSKTRDPNQPQHF
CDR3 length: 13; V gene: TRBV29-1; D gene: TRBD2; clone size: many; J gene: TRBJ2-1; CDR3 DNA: TGCAGCGTTGTTGGACTAGCGGACAATCAGCAGTTCTTC; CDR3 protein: CSVVGLADNQQFF
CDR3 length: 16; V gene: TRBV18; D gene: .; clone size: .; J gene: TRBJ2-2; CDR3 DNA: TGTGCCAGCTCAATTCAGGGGAACGCGAACACCGGGGAGCTGTTTTTT; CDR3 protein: CASSIQGNANTGELFF
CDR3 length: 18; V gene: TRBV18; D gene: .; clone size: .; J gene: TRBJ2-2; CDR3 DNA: TGTGCCAGCTCACCACCTATGACAGTGCACCAAAACACCGGGGAGCTGTTTTTT; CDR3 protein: CASSPPMTVHQNTGELFF
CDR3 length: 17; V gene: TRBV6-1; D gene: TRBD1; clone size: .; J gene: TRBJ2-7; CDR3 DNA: TGTGCCAGCAGCCCCGGACAGGGGGGCCCCGGATCCTACGAGCAGTACTTC; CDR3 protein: CASSPGQGGPGSYEQYF
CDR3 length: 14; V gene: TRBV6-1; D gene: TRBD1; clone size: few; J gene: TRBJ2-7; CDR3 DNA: TGTGCCAGCAGCACCGGGACAGGGAACGACGAGCAGTACTTC; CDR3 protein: CASSTGTGNDEQYF
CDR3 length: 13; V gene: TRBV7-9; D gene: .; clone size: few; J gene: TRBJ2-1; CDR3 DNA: TGTGCCAGCAGCTCGGTGGGGGGGCCCAGGGCGTTCTTC; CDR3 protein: CASSSVGGPRAFF
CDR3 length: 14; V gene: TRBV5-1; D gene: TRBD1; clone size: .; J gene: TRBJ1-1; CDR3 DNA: TGCGCCAGCAGCTTGTCTCAGGGGGACACTGAAGCTTTCTTT; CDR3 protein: CASSLSQGDTEAFF
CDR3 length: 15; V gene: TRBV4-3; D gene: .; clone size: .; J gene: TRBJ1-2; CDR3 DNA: TGCGCCAGCAGCCAAGATCGACAGACTCCCTATGGCTACACCTTC; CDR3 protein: CASSQDRQTPYGYTF
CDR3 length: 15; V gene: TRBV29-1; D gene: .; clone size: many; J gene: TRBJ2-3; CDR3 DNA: TGCAGCGTGTATGGTGGGTTTCGAACCACAGATACGCAGTATTTT; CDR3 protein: CSVYGGFRTTDTQYF
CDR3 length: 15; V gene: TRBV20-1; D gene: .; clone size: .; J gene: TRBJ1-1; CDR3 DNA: TGCAGTGCTAGGGCCAGCGGCCCCCGGTACACTGAAGCTTTCTTT; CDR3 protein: CSARASGPRYTEAFF
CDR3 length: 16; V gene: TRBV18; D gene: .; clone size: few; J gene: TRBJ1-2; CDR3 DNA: TGTGCCAGCTCACCAGACCAGACAGAGACTAACTATGGCTACACCTTC; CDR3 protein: CASSPDQTETNYGYTF
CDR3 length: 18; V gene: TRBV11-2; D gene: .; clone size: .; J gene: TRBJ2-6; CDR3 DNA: TGTGCCAGCAGCGATCGTGTCCTGCAGGGAACAGGGGCCAACGTCCTGACTTTC; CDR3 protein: CASSDRVLQGTGANVLTF
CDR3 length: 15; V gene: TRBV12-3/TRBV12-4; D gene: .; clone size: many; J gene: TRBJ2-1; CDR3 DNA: TGTGCCAGCAGTTCCGCCCTGGGACACTACAATGAGCAGTTCTTC; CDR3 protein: CASSSALGHYNEQFF
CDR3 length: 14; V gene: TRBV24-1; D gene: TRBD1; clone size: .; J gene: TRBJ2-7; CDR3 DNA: TGTGCCACCAGTGACAGGGGGATCTCCTACGAGCAGTACTTC; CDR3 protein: CATSDRGISYEQYF
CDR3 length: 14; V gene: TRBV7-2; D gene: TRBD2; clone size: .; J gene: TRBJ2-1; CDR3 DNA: TGTGCCAGCACTAGCGGGGGCCCTCCCAATGAGCAGTTCTTC; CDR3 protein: CASTSGGPPNEQFF
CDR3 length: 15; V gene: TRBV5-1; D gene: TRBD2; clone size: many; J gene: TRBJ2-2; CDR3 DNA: TGCGCCAGCAGCTTGGCGGGCGGGAGAACCGGGGAGCTGTTTTTT; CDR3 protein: CASSLAGGRTGELFF
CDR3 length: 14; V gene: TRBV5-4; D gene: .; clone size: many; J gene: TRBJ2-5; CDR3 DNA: TGTGCCAGCAGCAGATTATCGCTCCAAGAGACCCAGTACTTC; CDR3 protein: CASSRLSLQETQYF
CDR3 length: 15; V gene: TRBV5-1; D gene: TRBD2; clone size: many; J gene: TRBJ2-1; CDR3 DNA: TGCGCCAGCAGCTTGCGCGGGACTAGCGGGAATGAGCAGTTCTTC; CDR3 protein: CASSLRGTSGNEQFF
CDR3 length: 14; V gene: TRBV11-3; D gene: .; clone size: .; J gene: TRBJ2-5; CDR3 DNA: TGTGCCAGCAGCCCCTTAACGGGGGTGGAGACCCAGTACTTC; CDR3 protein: CASSPLTGVETQYF
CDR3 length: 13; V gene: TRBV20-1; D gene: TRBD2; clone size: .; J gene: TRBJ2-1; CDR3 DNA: TGCAGTGCTAGCGGTCTAGCGGGCAATGAGCAGTTCTTC; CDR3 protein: CSASGLAGNEQFF
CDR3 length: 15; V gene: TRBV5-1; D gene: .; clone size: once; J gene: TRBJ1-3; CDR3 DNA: TGCGCCAGCAGCTTGGACGGGGACTCTGGAAACACCATATATTTT; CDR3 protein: CASSLDGDSGNTIYF
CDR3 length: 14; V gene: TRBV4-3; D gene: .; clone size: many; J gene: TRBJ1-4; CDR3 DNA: TGCGCCAGCAGCCGGTCCGACAGTCAGGAAAAACTGTTTTTT; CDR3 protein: CASSRSDSQEKLFF
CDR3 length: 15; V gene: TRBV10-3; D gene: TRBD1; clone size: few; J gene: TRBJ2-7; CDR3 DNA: TGTGCCATCAGCCAACCCGGGACAGCGTTTCGGGGGCAGTACTTC; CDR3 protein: CAISQPGTAFRGQYF
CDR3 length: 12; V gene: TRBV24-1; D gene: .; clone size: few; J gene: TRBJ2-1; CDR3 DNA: TGTGCCACCAGTGTCCCGAGGAGGGAGCAGTTCTTC; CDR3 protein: CATSVPRREQFF
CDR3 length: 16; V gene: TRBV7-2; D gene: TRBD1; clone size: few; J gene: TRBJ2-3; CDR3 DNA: TGTGCCAGCAGCGTACAGGGGGCATCTAGCACAGATACGCAGTATTTT; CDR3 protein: CASSVQGASSTDTQYF
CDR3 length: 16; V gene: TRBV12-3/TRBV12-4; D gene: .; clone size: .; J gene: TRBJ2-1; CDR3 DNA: TGTGCCAGCAGTAGTTCCGGAGGGGGCCTCTACAATGAGCAGTTCTTC; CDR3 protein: CASSSSGGGLYNEQFF
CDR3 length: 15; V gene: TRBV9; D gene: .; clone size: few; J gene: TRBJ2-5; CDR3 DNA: TGTGCCAGCAGCGTAGAGGTAGCGGTGGGGGAGACCCAGTACTTC; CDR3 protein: CASSVEVAVGETQYF
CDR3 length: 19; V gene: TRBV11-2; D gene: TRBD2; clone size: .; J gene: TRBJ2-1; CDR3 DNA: TGTGCCAGCAGCCCCGGGGCGACTAGCGGGTTAAGCTCCTACAATGAGCAGTTCTTC; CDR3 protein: CASSPGATSGLSSYNEQFF
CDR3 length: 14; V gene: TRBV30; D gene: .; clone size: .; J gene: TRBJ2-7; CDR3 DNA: TGTGCCTGGAAAGTGGGGGGAAGCTCCTACGAGCAGTACTTC; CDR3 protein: CAWKVGGSSYEQYF
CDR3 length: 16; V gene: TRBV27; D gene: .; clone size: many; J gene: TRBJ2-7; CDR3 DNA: TGTGCCAGCAGTTCTCTTGGTGGGCGCCTCTCCTACGAGCAGTACTTC; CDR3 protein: CASSSLGGRLSYEQYF
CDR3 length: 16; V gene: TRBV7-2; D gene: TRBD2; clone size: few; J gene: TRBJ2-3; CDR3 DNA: TGTGCCAGCAGCCAGTGGCTAGCGGGGACCACAGATACGCAGTATTTT; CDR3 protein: CASSQWLAGTTDTQYF
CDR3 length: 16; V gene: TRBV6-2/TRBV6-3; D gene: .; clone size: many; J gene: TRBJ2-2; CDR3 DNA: TGTGCCAGCAAACCCCCGGGACGGATTAACACCGGGGAGCTGTTTTTT; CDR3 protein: CASKPPGRINTGELFF
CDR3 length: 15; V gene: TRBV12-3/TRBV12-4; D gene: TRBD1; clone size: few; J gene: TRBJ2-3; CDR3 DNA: TGTGCCAGCAGTTTAGGGACAGGGGGCTGGGATACGCAGTATTTT; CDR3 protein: CASSLGTGGWDTQYF
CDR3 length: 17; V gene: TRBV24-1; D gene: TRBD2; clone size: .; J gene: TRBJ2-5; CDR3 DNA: TGTGCCACCAGTGATTTTCGACTAGCGGGAGAAAGAGAGACCCAGTACTTC; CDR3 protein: CATSDFRLAGERETQYF
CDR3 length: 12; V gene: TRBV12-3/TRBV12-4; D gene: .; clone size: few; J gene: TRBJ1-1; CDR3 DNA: TGTGCCAGCAGTTTAGGAGGTCAAGAAGCTTTCTTT; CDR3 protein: CASSLGGQEAFF
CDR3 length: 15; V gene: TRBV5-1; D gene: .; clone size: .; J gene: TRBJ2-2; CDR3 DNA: TGCGCCAGCAACCCCAGACAGACCGACACCGGGGAGCTGTTTTTT; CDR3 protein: CASNPRQTDTGELFF
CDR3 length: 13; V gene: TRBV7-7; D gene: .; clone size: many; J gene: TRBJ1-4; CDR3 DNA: TGTGCTAGCAGCTTAAACAGAAATGAAAAACTGTTTTTT; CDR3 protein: CASSLNRNEKLFF
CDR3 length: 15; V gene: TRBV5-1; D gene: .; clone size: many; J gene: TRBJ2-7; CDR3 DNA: TGCGCCAGCAGTCGTTCGGGACTCCATTTCCACGAGCAGTACTTC; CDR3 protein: CASSRSGLHFHEQYF
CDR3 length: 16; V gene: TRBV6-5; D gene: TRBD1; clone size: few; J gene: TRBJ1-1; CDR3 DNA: TGTGCCAGCAGTTACTCGGGGACAGGTGGGAACACTGAAGCTTTCTTT; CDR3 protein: CASSYSGTGGNTEAFF
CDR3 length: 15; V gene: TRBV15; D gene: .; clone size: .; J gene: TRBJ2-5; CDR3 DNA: TGTGCCACCAGCAGAGGGACGGAGTACCAAGAGACCCAGTACTTC; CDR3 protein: CATSRGTEYQETQYF
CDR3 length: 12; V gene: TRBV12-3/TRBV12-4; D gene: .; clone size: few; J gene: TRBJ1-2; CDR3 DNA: TGTGCCAGCAGTCTCAGTATTTATGGCTACACCTTC; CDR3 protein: CASSLSIYGYTF
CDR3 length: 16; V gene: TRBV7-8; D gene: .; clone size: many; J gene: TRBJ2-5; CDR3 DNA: TGTGCCAGCAGCTTAGGGTGGCGCTTGCTGGAACAGACCCAGTACTTC; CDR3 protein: CASSLGWRLLEQTQYF
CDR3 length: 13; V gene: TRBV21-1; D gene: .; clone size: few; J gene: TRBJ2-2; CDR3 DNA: TGTGCCAGCACCCCGTCGGGCACCGGGGAGCTGTTTTTT; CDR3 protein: CASTPSGTGELFF
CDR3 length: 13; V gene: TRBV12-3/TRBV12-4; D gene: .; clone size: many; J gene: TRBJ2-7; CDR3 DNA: TGTGCCAGCAGTCGGGTTGGGGGCTCCGAGCAGTACTTC; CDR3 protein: CASSRVGGSEQYF
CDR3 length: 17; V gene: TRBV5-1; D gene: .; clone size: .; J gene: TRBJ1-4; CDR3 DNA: TGCGCCAGCAGCTTGTACGGCAGGGCCTCAACTAATGAAAAACTGTTTTTT; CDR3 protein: CASSLYGRASTNEKLFF
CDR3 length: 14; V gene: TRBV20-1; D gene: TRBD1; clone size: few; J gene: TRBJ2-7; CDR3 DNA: TGCAGTGCCCCTCCCTCGGGACAGACCTACGAGCAGTACTTC; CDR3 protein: CSAPPSGQTYEQYF
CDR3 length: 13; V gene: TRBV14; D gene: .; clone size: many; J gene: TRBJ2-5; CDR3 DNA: TGTGCCAGCAGCCAAGGCAGGGTTGGGACCCAGTACTTC; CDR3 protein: CASSQGRVGTQYF
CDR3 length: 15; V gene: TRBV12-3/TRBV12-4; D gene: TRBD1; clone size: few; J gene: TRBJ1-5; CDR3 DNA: TGTGCCAGCAGACCCGACAGGGTTGAAAATCAGCCCCAGCATTTT; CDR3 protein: CASRPDRVENQPQHF
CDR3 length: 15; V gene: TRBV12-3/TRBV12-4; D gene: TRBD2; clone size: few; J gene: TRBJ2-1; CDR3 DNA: TGTGCCAGCAGTTGGACGGGAGGGCCAGGCAATGAGCAGTTCTTC; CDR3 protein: CASSWTGGPGNEQFF
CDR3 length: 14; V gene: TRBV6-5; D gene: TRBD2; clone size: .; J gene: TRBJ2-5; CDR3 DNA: TGTGCCAGCAGTTACGCGGGGGGGTTGGAGACCCAGTACTTC; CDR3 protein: CASSYAGGLETQYF
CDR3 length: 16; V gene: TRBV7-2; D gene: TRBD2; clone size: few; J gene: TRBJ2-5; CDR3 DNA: TGTGCCAGCAGCCCTTTAAGCGGGGACCCAAGAGAGACCCAGTACTTC; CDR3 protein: CASSPLSGDPRETQYF
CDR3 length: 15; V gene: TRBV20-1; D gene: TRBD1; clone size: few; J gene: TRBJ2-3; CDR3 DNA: TGCAGTGCTATTTTAGGACAGGGGGGCACAGATACGCAGTATTTT; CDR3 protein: CSAILGQGGTDTQYF
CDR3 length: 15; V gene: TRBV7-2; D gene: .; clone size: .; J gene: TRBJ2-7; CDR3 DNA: TGTGCCAGCAGCCCCCTTGGGGGCGGAAACTACGAGCAGTACTTC; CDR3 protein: CASSPLGGGNYEQYF